Included here is one T cell receptor beta chain sequence, with context. Its antigen is undetermined. The protocol was immunoSEQ multiplex PCR, while the TCRdb copy is restricted to in-frame clones and leaves out a portion. The sample consists of 150,000 or so clones, roughly nine tenths of them appearing once. This sample is drawn from a study of T cell responses to AZD1222 COVID-19 vaccine. Study findings and constraints: Distributed over spike, vaccine-associated CD4 TCRs predominated at 160-218 and 743-854. Clonal diversity may have been underestimated in mostly white British donors.

The germline gives CDR1 SGHDT, CDR2 YYEEEE. The V gene lost 0 bases and the J gene lost 2 bases, with 9 bases spanning the gap. This CDR3 has 14 residues. Sequenced here: peripheral blood, sampled on day 0 of AZD1222 vaccination. The source is an adult in good health. V gene TRBV5-6 combines with J gene TRBJ2-7; D gene ambiguous. The CDR3 here is CASSLGAGAYEQYF. CDR3 in DNA: TGTGCCAGCAGCTTGGGGGCTGGGGCCTACGAGCAGTACTTC.